A selection of T cell receptor beta chains follows, all from one sample in a study of blood T cell repertoires in COVID-19. Sequencing was performed with immunoSEQ multiplex PCR; in TCRdb, only in-frame clones are kept and a portion is missing. The data hold about 260,000 clones, with 85% to 90% observed a single time. The specimen sequenced was peripheral blood. The receptors were gathered from a woman aged 40 to 50 with acute or convalescent COVID-19. The CDR3 runs from the conserved cysteine through the conserved F or W. D genes are given only for firm matches. A clone size is listed for some rows: how often the clone was seen (once, few, many), or a class if it is expanded.

clone size	J gene	V gene	D gene	CDR3 DNA	CDR3 protein
.	TRBJ1-1	TRBV11-2	.	TGTGCCAGCAGCTTTTACGGGGGGGTGAACACTGAAGCTTTCTTT	CASSFYGGVNTEAFF
.	TRBJ1-2	TRBV5-1	TRBD1	TGCGCCAGCAGCGCGGGGACAGGGGACTATGGCTACACCTTC	CASSAGTGDYGYTF
.	TRBJ1-1	TRBV18	.	TGTGCCAGCTCACTCAGCACAGGTCCCGCTGAAGCTTTCTTT	CASSLSTGPAEAFF
once	TRBJ2-3	TRBV6-6	.	TGTGCCAGCAGTTACTCTCTAGCAGATACGCAGTATTTT	CASSYSLADTQYF
.	TRBJ2-3	TRBV7-9	.	TGTGCCAGCAGCCCCGGACTTCGGGCAGATACGCAGTATTTT	CASSPGLRADTQYF
.	TRBJ1-6	TRBV2	.	TGTGCCAGCAATTTTGTGCCGCGCGATTCACCCCTCCACTTT	CASNFVPRDSPLHF
.	TRBJ1-2	TRBV6-5	.	TGTGCCAGCAGCCGACCGGGACATTACTATGGCTACACCTTC	CASSRPGHYYGYTF
.	TRBJ2-1	TRBV13	.	TGTGCCAGCAGCCCGGACTTGAACTACAATGAGCAGTTCTTC	CASSPDLNYNEQFF
once	TRBJ1-2	TRBV6-5	.	TGTGCCAGCAGTCCCTCCGTTAGAGCGTATGGCTACACCTTC	CASSPSVRAYGYTF
.	TRBJ1-3	TRBV6-5	TRBD1	TGTGCCAGCAGGGGAGACAGGGTGGCTGGAAACACCATATATTTT	CASRGDRVAGNTIYF
.	TRBJ1-2	TRBV7-8	TRBD1	TGTGCCAGCAGCTTAGTTCGGACAGGGCCTGCTAACTATGGCTACACCTTC	CASSLVRTGPANYGYTF
.	TRBJ1-4	TRBV30	.	TGTGCCTGGGCAACAGGGACGAATGAAAAACTGTTTTTT	CAWATGTNEKLFF
.	TRBJ1-2	TRBV6-6	TRBD1	TGTGCCAGCAGTGAGCGACAGGGGAACGGTGGCTACACCTTC	CASSERQGNGGYTF
once	TRBJ1-3	TRBV19	.	TGTGCCAGTACATTGGCCTCCGGAAACACCATATATTTT	CASTLASGNTIYF
.	TRBJ1-6	TRBV2	.	TGTGCCAGCAGTGAAGCGCATCTACGGAATTCACCCCTCCACTTT	CASSEAHLRNSPLHF
.	TRBJ1-1	TRBV6-1	.	TGTGCCAGCAGTGAAAAAACCGGGACTGAAGCTTTCTTT	CASSEKTGTEAFF
.	TRBJ1-5	TRBV5-8	TRBD1	TGTGCCAGCAGCTTGGGGACAGGGTTCAATCAGCCCCAGCATTTT	CASSLGTGFNQPQHF
.	TRBJ1-2	TRBV7-9	.	TGTGCCAGCAGCTTAGAGTTAGACTATGGCTACACCTTC	CASSLELDYGYTF
once	TRBJ1-2	TRBV25-1	TRBD1	TGTGCCAGCAGTGCCTCAACGGGGCGACAGGGAGGAGGCTACACCTTC	CASSASTGRQGGGYTF
few	TRBJ1-1	TRBV5-4	.	TGTGCCAGCATTGAAACCCGGCGGATCGAGCGATCCACTGAAGCTTTCTTT	CASIETRRIERSTEAFF
once	TRBJ1-1	TRBV5-1	TRBD1	TGCGCCAGCAGCCGGGACAGGGAGACTGAAGCTTTCTTT	CASSRDRETEAFF
.	TRBJ2-4	TRBV11-3	.	TGTGCCAGCAGCTCCCGGGGGGCAGGAGAAAACATTCAGTACTTC	CASSSRGAGENIQYF
.	TRBJ2-1	TRBV24-1	TRBD1	TGTGCCACCAGTGATGTCCGCGGGACAGGGCCGTACAATGAGCAGTTCTTC	CATSDVRGTGPYNEQFF
.	TRBJ2-1	TRBV19	.	TGTGCCAGTAGTAGTACAGGTCCCAATGAGCAGTTCTTC	CASSSTGPNEQFF
.	TRBJ1-5	TRBV27	.	TGTGCCAGCAGTTTATTGCGGGCAACCAATCAGCCCCAGCATTTT	CASSLLRATNQPQHF
.	TRBJ1-1	TRBV2	.	TGTGTAGGGGGGGGGAACACTGAAGCTTTCTTT	CVGGGNTEAFF
.	TRBJ1-1	TRBV6-5	.	TGTGCCACCGCGGGCTCAAGATGGAACACTGAAGCTTTCTTT	CATAGSRWNTEAFF
.	TRBJ1-5	TRBV27	.	TGTGCCAGCAGTTTATGGGGGGAGAGTCATCAGCCCCAGCATTTT	CASSLWGESHQPQHF
.	TRBJ1-2	TRBV28	.	TGTGCCACCAGTAAGACAGGCGTTAACTATGGCTACACCTTC	CATSKTGVNYGYTF
.	TRBJ1-2	TRBV5-1	TRBD1	TGCGCCAGCAGCTTGGACCTAGGACAGGGGGCGAACTATGGCTACACCTTC	CASSLDLGQGANYGYTF
.	TRBJ2-5	TRBV7-2	TRBD1	TGTGCCAGCACGCTCGGACTCAGGGGGGAGACCCAGTACTTC	CASTLGLRGETQYF
few	TRBJ1-1	TRBV19	.	TGTGCCAGTAGTTTCCGGGACTATGAAGCTTTCTTT	CASSFRDYEAFF
.	TRBJ1-6	TRBV27	TRBD1	TGTGCCAGCAGTTTGACAGGGGGCCCCTATAATTCACCCCTCCACTTT	CASSLTGGPYNSPLHF
.	TRBJ1-3	TRBV18	.	TGTGCCAGCTCACCACAGGGGGACCTAATCTCTGGAAACACCATATATTTT	CASSPQGDLISGNTIYF
.	TRBJ1-2	TRBV19	TRBD1	TGTGCCAGTACCCGGGACAGGATTGGATATGGCTACACCTTC	CASTRDRIGYGYTF
.	TRBJ1-2	TRBV4-2	TRBD1	TGTGCCAGCAGCCAAAGGGGGGGGCAGGGGGCTGGCTACACCTTC	CASSQRGGQGAGYTF
.	TRBJ1-2	TRBV18	TRBD1	TGTGCCAGCTCACCAAAGACAGGGGGTGGCTACACCTTC	CASSPKTGGGYTF
.	TRBJ1-2	TRBV3-1/TRBV3-2	.	TGTGCCAGCAGCCAAGGGGGAGGGAACTATGGCTACACCTTC	CASSQGGGNYGYTF
.	TRBJ2-1	TRBV24-1	.	TGTGCCACCAGTGAGCAGACCGGGGCCTACAATGAGCAGTTCTTC	CATSEQTGAYNEQFF
.	TRBJ1-4	TRBV14	.	TGTGCCAGCAGTCCCCGGACAATCAGGGGTGAAAAACTGTTTTTT	CASSPRTIRGEKLFF
.	TRBJ1-1	TRBV12-5	.	TGTGCTAGTGGAACATATACTGAAGCTTTCTTT	CASGTYTEAFF